This T cell receptor beta chain emerged from a study of blood T cells in healthy people across ages. Broader study findings: The unsorted PBMCs prevented any conclusive comparison of naive versus antigen-experienced cells. Relative to aged donors, long-lived donors carried more naive CD4+ cells and displayed higher diversity.

The CDR3 covers 16 residues. V was clipped by 6 bases and J by 2 bases, with 17 bases between them. Germline-derived CDR1 and CDR2 are MNHNS and SASEGT. This clonotype was detected a few times. The antigen remains unidentified. PCR was performed a second time for about 6 to 11 cycles using a sample-barcoded 5' primer and a J-beta primer mix. A template-switch adaptor containing 12 random nucleotides labeled each cDNA molecule. MiXCR, applied by TCRdb to the 5' RACE reads, yields one record per CDR3 protein. The sample carries roughly 500,000 distinct CDR3 sequences, nearly 25% recorded once. These data also featured in a second study, about T cells of mothers and their children. That source adds: Mothers and children who were related shared slightly more overlap than unrelated pairs, but not significantly more.

The sequence derives from a boy younger than 18 in good health. The material sequenced was blood. J is TRBJ1-5 and V is TRBV6-1; no definite D call. DNA of the CDR3: TGTGCCAGCAGCAGAAAAGGTCTGTGGGGCAATCAGCCCCAGCATTTT. Protein: CASSRKGLWGNQPQHF.